The sequence of this T cell receptor beta chain was determined in a study of cytomegalovirus exposure and HLA in healthy donors (dated by TCRdb to about 2017). With respect to the entire study: An earlier analysis of approximately 640 of the donors reported about 250 Gb of sequence data and 100 million to 130 million unique TCR beta sequences from 190 million or so T cells. Approximately 300 gigabases of sequencing data and approximately 91 million unique TCR sequences made up an early release that covered roughly 670 HLA-typed donors. The genetic ancestry cluster associated with self-reported Caucasian donors included about four fifths of the 398 genotyped donors. The study was designed to test whether signatures of past pathogen exposure could be identified by cataloging public T cell receptors. Using immunosequencing, the study profiled T cell repertoires from roughly 650 subjects and related those repertoires to cytomegalovirus serostatus. In addition to the first cohort of around 670 subjects, a separate validation cohort of 120 different subjects was used. To predict cytomegalovirus infection status, the study brought together high-throughput TCR immunosequencing, statistical association of individual TCRs with disease status, and machine learning. To study patterns of TCR occurrence, a later analysis re-analyzed previously published TCR beta repertoires from hundreds of donors and added high-resolution HLA genotyping. Rather than using new phenotypic data, the later analysis identified candidate immune exposures from TCR beta sequences and from how often those sequences occurred across donors. To decide whether each TCR beta V gene segment behaved as functional or pseudogenic, an earlier analysis of approximately 600 of the donors relied on high-throughput TCR beta sequencing. Donor age, sex, ethnicity and CMV serostatus were compiled alongside the repertoire data. In a later genetic analysis, genome-wide SNP genotypes for about three fifths of the roughly 670 donors were used, and that subset was treated as a discovery cohort. Every discovery cohort repertoire had been produced on one sequencing platform. Both class I and class II loci were covered by HLA typing, at four-digit resolution. The number of donors typed differed by locus, with roughly 620-630 for A, B, C, DRB1 and DQB1, around 560 for DQA1, 600 to 610 for DPA1, and around 430 for DPB1. Roughly five DR-DQ haplotypes were treated as single units for association and clustering because of strong linkage in the cohort. On average, around 230,000 unique TCR beta nucleotide sequences were sequenced per donor among 398 genotyped donors of the cohort, with roughly 20% of those sequences being non-productive. The investigation overall reported the following: In both the original and validation cohorts, the classifier was reported to diagnose cytomegalovirus status with high specificity and sensitivity. Because some donors lacked HLA typing at each locus, the association tests relied only on the typed subset. In a later analysis, TCR association rates were found to vary across HLA loci, with the most associated TCRs seen for DRB1 alleles and the fewest for HLA-C alleles. The sequencing pipeline was judged likely to have produced a cluster of highly shared sequence variants as a technical artifact. In a later analysis, HLA-associated TCR beta chains were found to be more clonally expanded and to have lower generation probabilities than equally common non-associated chains. The study listed approximately 160 TCR beta chains as associated with cytomegalovirus. In a later genetic analysis, a missense DCLRE1C variant was associated with V-gene and J-gene trimming of TCR beta chains, and the association was replicated in an independent cohort. Because counts were too low, some 16 rarely observed V segments, including chromosome 9 orphons, were excluded from the earlier analysis of several hundred of the donors. Presence/absence analyses assumed roughly uniform sequencing depth across donors, an assumption that may not hold. The cohort was sequenced for TCR beta chains only, and without alpha or paired-chain data the features that could be detected were limited. Specific HLA alleles were associated with 15,000 to 20,000 TCR beta sequences at a false discovery rate of 0.05 in a later analysis. Strong co-occurrence of HLA alleles, especially DR and DQ, made assigning TCR associations to individual alleles difficult. Across donors, most TCR sequences were observed very rarely, whereas some public TCRs were present in many individuals. According to a later analysis, most CMV-associated TCR beta chains appeared to be HLA-restricted, and the HLA associations seemed to be driven largely by CMV exposure. Correlated functional status among segregating V segments might reflect linkage disequilibrium, but an unknown experimental factor could not be ruled out. CMV serostatus was the only immune exposure information available for the cohort. It was suggested by the authors that the approach could potentially be generalized to other disease states and immunological phenotypes. The 87-base-pair reads could not distinguish some IMGT-functional V segments, including TRBV6-2 and TRBV6-3, so those segments were excluded. A further reported finding was that TCR beta sequences accurately predicted the HLA-A and HLA-B alleles for most subjects in the first cohort. In vitro tests confirmed that three of the cytomegalovirus-associated TCR beta chains recognize cytomegalovirus antigens. According to a later analysis, parvovirus B19, influenza, CMV and Epstein-Barr virus appeared linked to several top co-occurrence clusters. In a later genetic analysis, fewer N-insertions in productive TCRs were reported among donors in an Asian-associated ancestry cluster than the approximately 670-donor mean. Broadly in line with IMGT annotations, most TCR beta V segments showed up in productive rearrangements about 87% or about 30% of the time in an earlier analysis of around 550 of the donors.

A remark on this clone: The specificity of this receptor is unknown. Qualities for individual bases were not recorded, and no much larger clone is one base off.

The cohort was made up of approximately 670 healthy bone marrow donors. Cohort members were all nominally healthy when sampled, although unrecorded immune exposures were likely present. The donor was CMV seronegative and was included in the group of a few hundred seronegative cohort members. A peripheral blood sample was provided by each donor, and peripheral blood mononuclear cells were used for TCR beta sequencing. Genomic DNA extraction from the blood cell samples was performed with the Qiagen DNeasy Blood Extraction Kit. The junction shows trimming of 7 bases on V and 6 bases on J, and the gene matches do not reach 9 bases of it. CDR3 length: 15 amino acids, cysteine to phenylalanine. Only CDR3 DNA remains: 45 bases, in frame from the first base. The germline V gene provides CDR1 MRHNA and CDR2 SNTAGT. The method was the immunoSEQ multiplex PCR assay. For the multiplex PCR, a mixture combining 60 forward primers for TCR Vbeta segments and 13 reverse primers for TCR Jbeta segments was used. Amplification of the CDR3 region of rearranged TCR beta genes was performed with a multiplex PCR assay on genomic DNA. The amplified TCR beta libraries were sequenced on the Illumina HiSeq System as 87-base-pair reads. The source study handled its data this way. A later analysis tallied around 80 million unique TCR beta chains across the 666 repertoires, and about 10 million of those chains were shared by two or more donors. Raw reads were error-corrected and collapsed into unique sequences with a nearest-neighbor algorithm that merged closely related sequences to remove PCR and sequencing errors. Alignment of CDR3 sequences to IMGT reference sequences was used to assign V, D and J gene segments. Each retained sequence needed at least a six-nucleotide match to both a V gene segment and a J gene segment. Rearrangements were called productive when the CDR3 lacked stop codons and stayed in frame with V and J; all others were non-productive. CDR3 was defined by IMGT convention, running from the second conserved V-encoded cysteine to the conserved J-encoded phenylalanine. Sequences without an unambiguous match to a single V gene segment were excluded from the earlier analysis of about 630 of the donors. An earlier analysis of 587 of the donors classified V segments as functional when productive rearrangements were above 56.7% and as segregating when the standard deviation between donors was above 5%. A statistical classification framework was built to diagnose cytomegalovirus status from the catalog of TCR beta chain sequences. V and J gene assignment, in a later analysis, came from comparing TCR nucleotide sequences with IMGT/GENE-DB human TR gene sequences. The TCRdist pipeline was used in a later analysis to assign CDR3 sequences and most-parsimonious VDJ recombination scenarios. In a later analysis, every TCR beta chain was defined by the combination of its CDR3 amino acid sequence and its V-gene family, and reads without a unique V-gene family were dropped. A later analysis removed roughly 590 highly shared, low-generation-probability nucleotide sequences to deal with suspected cross-contamination and a sequencing artifact. In a later analysis, a clonal expansion index for each public chain was calculated from normalized within-repertoire ranks of inferred template counts. In a later analysis, generation probabilities were computed with a VDJ recombination model fitted to out-of-frame rearrangements, and the resulting probabilities were checked against IGoR. In a later analysis, TCR-TCR, TCR-HLA and TCR-CMV co-occurrence was scored with hypergeometric tests, and a repertoire-size bias correction was applied to TCR pairs. A later analysis estimated false discovery rates by permuting HLA or CMV assignments 20 times. In a later analysis, co-occurring TCRs were grouped using DBSCAN, with TCRdist sequence similarity added in when clustering inside HLA-allele-positive subsets. For co-occurrence clustering, repertoires with fewer than 30,000 or more than 120,000 public chains were excluded, along with about five repertoires with anomalous nucleotide sharing. Entries here come from immuneACCESS through TCRdb and include only in-frame sequences with V and J called. Some clones fail to appear in such tables; in the studies checked, an unresolved V gene covers under half of the shortfall, and the cause of the remainder is unknown. The D gene and trimming were derived from the DNA, and the V and J assignments and clone size from that table. The sample table holds about 170,000 clones, of which less than 80% were seen once. Less than 0.9% of the sample is in the top ten clones.

This chain is built from TRBV6-4 and TRBJ1-6, with TRBD1 identical over 7 junction bases. The material sequenced was PBMCs. The receptor was isolated from a female donor in good health and CMV-seronegative. The CDR3 amino acid sequence is: CASTRDAGGNSPLHF. The nucleotide sequence is TGTGCCAGCACCAGAGACGCAGGGGGTAATTCACCCCTCCACTTT.